The T cell receptor (beta chain) under discussion was sequenced for a study of response to subunit inactivated influenza vaccine. General study findings and limits: Seasonal influenza vaccination, on each occasion, was suggested by the authors to recruit few new T cells.

From the RT-PCR reads, TCRdb called clonotypes with MiXCR, one entry per CDR3 protein. The data contain some 190,000 distinct CDR3 sequences, approximately 15% of them singletons. This clonotype was found a few times. The antigen remains undetermined. The material was CD8+ T cells sorted from PBMCs, obtained about 5 days after vaccination. The source of this sequence is a man aged 50-60 years who received an inactivated influenza vaccine.

DNA for the CDR3: TGTGCCAGCAGTTTAGTTTTACTAGCGGGGGACAATGAGCAGTTCTTC. This encodes CASSLVLLAGDNEQFF. This chain uses TRBV28 with TRBJ2-1; 11 positions agree with TRBD2. V lost 2 bases and J lost 5; bases outside the gene matches: 5. From germline, CDR1 is MDHEN and CDR2 SYDVKM. The CDR3 sequence is 16 residues long.